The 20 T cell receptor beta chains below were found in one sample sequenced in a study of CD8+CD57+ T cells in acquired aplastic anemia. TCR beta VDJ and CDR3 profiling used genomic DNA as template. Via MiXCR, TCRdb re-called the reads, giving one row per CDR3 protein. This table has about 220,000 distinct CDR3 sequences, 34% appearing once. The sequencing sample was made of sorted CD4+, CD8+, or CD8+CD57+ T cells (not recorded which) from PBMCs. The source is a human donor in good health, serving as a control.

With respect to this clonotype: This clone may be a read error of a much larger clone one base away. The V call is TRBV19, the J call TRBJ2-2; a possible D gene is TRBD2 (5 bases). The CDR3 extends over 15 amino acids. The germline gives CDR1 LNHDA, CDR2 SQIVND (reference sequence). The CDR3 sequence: CASSISTSYTGELSF. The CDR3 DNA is TGTGCCAGTAGTATAAGCACATCGTACACCGGGGAGCTGTCTTTT.

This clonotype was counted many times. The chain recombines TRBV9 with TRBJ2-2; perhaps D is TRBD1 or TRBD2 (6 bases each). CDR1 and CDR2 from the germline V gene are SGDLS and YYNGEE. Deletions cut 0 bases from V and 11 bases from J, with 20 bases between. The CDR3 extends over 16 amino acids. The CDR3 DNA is TGTGCCAGCAGCGTAGAGGTGGGGGGCCGGGTCGGCGAGCTGTTTTTT. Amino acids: CASSVEVGGRVGELFF. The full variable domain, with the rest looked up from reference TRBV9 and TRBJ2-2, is DSGVTQTPKHLITATGQRVTLRCSPRSGDLSVYWYQQSLDQGLQFLIQYYNGEERAKGNILERFSAQQFPDLHSELNLSSLELGDSALYFCASSVEVGGRVGELFFGEGSRLTVL.

In DNA, the CDR3 is TGTGCCAGCAGCACCGTCCAACAAGAGACCCAGTACTTC. Residues: CASSTVQQETQYF. The chain carries TRBV7-3 and TRBJ2-5; D is uncertain. Trimming removed 5 bases at V and 2 bases at J, with 9 bases between. CDR1 and CDR2 (germline): SGHTA, FQGTGA. This CDR3 comprises 13 residues.

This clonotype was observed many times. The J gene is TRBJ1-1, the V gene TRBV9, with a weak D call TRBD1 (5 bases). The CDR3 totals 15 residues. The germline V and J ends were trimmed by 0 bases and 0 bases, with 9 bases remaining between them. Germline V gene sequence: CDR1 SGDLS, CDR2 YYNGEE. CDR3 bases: TGTGCCAGCAGCGTAGGTTGGGGGTTGAACACTGAAGCTTTCTTT. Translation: CASSVGWGLNTEAFF.

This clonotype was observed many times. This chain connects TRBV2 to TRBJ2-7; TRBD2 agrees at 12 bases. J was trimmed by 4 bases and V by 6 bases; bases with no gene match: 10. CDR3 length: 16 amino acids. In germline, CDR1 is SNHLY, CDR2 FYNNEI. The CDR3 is CASREGPGLAGYEQYF. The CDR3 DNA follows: TGTGCCAGCAGGGAGGGACCGGGACTAGCGGGTTACGAGCAGTACTTC.

CDR3 nucleotide sequence: TGTGCCACCAGTGATTTTACCGGGAGCGGGTATACGCAGTATTTT. This gives the protein CATSDFTGSGYTQYF. The V and J genes are TRBV24-1 and TRBJ2-3, with D perhaps TRBD2 (6 bases). The CDR3 is 15 amino acids. Germline CDR1 KGHDR, CDR2 SFDVKD. V was pared by 1 base and J by 7 bases, with 14 bases between.

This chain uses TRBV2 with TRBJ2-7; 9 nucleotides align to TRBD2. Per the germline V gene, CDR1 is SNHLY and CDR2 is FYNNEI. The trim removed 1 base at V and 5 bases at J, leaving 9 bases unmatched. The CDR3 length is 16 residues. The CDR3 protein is CASSEVPGLASHEQYF. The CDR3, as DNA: TGTGCCAGCAGTGAAGTTCCGGGACTAGCATCTCACGAGCAGTACTTC.

CDR3 sequence: CASSLLGVKELNTEAFF. The DNA of the CDR3 is TGCGCCAGCAGCTTGCTCGGTGTAAAGGAGCTAAACACTGAAGCTTTCTTT. The rearrangement links TRBV5-1 to TRBJ1-1; D ambiguous. CDR1 and CDR2 (germline): SGHRS, YFSETQ. The CDR3 runs to 17 residues. V was clipped by 1 base and J by 2 bases, with 18 bases between them. Complete variable domain (other parts from reference TRBV5-1 and TRBJ1-1): KAGVTQTPRYLIKTRGQQVTLSCSPISGHRSVSWYQQTPGQGLQFLFEYFSETQRNKGNFPGRFSGRQFSNSRSEMNVSTLELGDSALYLCASSLLGVKELNTEAFFGQGTRLTVV.

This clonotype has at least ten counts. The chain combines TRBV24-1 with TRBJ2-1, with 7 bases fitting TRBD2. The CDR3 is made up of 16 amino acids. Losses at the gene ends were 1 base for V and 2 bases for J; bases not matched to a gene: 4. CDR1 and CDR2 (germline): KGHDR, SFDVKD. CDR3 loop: CATSDFGTTTYNEQFF. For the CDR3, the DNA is TGTGCCACCAGTGATTTCGGGACTACGACCTACAATGAGCAGTTCTTC.

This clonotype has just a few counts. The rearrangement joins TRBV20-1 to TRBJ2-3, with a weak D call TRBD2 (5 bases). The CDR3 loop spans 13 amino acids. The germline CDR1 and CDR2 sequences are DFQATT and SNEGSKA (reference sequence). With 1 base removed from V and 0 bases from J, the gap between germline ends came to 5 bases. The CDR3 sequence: CSARGTSTDTQYF. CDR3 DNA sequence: TGCAGTGCTAGAGGGACTAGCACAGATACGCAGTATTTT.

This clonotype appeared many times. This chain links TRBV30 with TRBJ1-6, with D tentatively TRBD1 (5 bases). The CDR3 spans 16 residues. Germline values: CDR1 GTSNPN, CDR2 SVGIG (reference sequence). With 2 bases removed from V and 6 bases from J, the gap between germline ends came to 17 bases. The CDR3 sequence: CAWSSHGRAGNSPLHF. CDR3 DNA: TGTGCCTGGAGTTCACACGGCAGGGCGGGTAATTCACCCCTCCACTTT.

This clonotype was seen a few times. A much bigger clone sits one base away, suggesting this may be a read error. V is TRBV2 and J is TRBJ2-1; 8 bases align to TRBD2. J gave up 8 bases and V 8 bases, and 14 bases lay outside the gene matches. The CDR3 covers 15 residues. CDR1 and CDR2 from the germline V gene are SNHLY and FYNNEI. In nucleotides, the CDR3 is TGTGCCAGCGGCACCGGGACTAGGGGCGTCGATGAGCAGTTCTTC. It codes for CASGTGTRGVDEQFF.

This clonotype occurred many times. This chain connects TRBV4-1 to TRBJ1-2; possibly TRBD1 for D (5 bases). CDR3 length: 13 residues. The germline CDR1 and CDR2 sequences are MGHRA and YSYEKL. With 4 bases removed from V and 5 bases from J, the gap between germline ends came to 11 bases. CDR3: CASSRGEGYGYTF. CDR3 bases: TGCGCCAGCAGCCGGGGTGAGGGGTATGGCTACACCTTC.

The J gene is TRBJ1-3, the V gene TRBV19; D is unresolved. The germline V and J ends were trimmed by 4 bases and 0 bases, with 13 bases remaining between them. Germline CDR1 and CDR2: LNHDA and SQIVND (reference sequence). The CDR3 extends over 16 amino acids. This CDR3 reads CASSKRARDSGNTIYF. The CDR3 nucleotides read TGTGCCAGTAGTAAGAGGGCACGTGACTCTGGAAACACCATATATTTT.

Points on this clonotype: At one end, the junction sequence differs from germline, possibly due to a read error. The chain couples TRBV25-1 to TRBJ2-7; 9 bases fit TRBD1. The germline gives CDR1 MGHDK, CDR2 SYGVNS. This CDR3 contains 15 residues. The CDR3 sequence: CAISDRTGVGYEQYF. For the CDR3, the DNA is TGTGCCATCAGTGACCGGACAGGGGTTGGCTACGAGCAGTACTTC.

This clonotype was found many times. CDR3 in amino acids: CASSPDTDQPQHF. CDR3 sequence (DNA): TGTGCCAGCAGCCCGGACACGGATCAGCCCCAGCATTTT. This chain links TRBV7-2 with TRBJ1-5; weak D call: TRBD1 (5 bases). CDR3 length equals 13 residues. Germline V CDR1 and CDR2: SGHTA, FQGNSA. V lost 5 bases, J lost 5 bases, and 10 bases lay in between.

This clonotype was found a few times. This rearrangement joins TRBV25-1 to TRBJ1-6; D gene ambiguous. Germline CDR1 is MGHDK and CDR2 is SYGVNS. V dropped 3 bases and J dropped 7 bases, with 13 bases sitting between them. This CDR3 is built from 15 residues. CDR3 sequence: CASSESHNLNSPLHF. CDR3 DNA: TGTGCCAGCAGTGAGTCCCATAACCTAAATTCACCCCTCCACTTT.

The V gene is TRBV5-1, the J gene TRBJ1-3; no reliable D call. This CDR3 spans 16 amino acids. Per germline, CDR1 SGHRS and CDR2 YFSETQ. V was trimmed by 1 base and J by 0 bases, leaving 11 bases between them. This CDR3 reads CASSLSLKASGNTIYF. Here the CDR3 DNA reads TGCGCCAGCAGCTTGTCTCTCAAGGCCTCTGGAAACACCATATATTTT.

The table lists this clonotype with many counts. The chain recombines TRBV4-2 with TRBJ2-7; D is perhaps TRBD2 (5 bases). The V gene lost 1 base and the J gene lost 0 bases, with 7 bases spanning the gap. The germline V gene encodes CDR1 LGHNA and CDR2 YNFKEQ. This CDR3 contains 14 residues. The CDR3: CASSQVEGSYEQYF. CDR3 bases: TGTGCCAGCAGCCAAGTCGAGGGCTCCTACGAGCAGTACTTC.

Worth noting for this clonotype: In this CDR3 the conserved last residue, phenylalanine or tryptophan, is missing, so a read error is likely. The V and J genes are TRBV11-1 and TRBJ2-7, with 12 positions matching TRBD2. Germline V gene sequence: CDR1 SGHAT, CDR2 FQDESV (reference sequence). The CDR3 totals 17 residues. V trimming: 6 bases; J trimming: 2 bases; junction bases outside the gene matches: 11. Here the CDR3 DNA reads TGTGCCAGCAGACGACTAGCGGGGGTGAACCACACCTACGAGCAGTACCTC. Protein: CASRRLAGVNHTYEQYL.